This T cell receptor (beta chain) was identified in a study of identifying expanded T cells in peripheral blood (dated by TCRdb to about 2019). For the study in its entirety: Four technical replicates, made by sequencing separate aliquots from the same pool of genomic DNA, were compared pairwise.

During the collection period, no infections or other immune events were recorded for the healthy donors. To calibrate time-dependent variance in a beta-binomial model of T-cell clone differential abundance, blood repertoires from healthy donors were used as a training cohort. The training cohort included around ten healthy donors, of whom 3 were female and 7 were male. Donor ages ranged from 29 to 64 years, with an average of around 43 years. Whole blood was collected from each healthy donor at three time points spaced around 2 weeks apart and obtained from a commercial supplier. For immunosequencing, genomic DNA was extracted from unsorted whole blood. TCRbeta CDR3 regions were profiled with the immunoSEQ Assay using bias-controlled multiplex PCR amplification of genomic DNA. The paper's data handling went like this. To quantify the absolute abundance of each unique TCRbeta CDR3 region, the sequences were collapsed and filtered. Differential abundance was assessed using a binomial (Fisher-equivalent) model and a beta-binomial model in which time-dependent variance fitted from healthy donors was added. Clones with fewer than 5 combined templates were excluded, and clones with Benjamini-Hochberg FDR below 0.01 were called differentially abundant. Using the form v = (b*log(k)+a)^2, the beta-binomial variance was modeled as a function of the total template count across the two samples. Held by TCRdb, this immuneACCESS table contains in-frame sequences only and omits some clones. Under half of the omission traces to an unresolved V gene where checked; the cause of the rest is unknown. V and J calls and clone size come straight from that table; D and trimming were deduced from the DNA. The sample yields approximately 75,000 clones; around 90% were counted once. More than 2.5% of the sample is held by the ten biggest clonotypes.

For this clone: This clone's antigen is unknown. No qualities accompany the bases; no much larger clone lies one base away.

V is pruned by 1 base and J by 5 bases, leaving 8 bases of the junction without a gene match. CDR1 and CDR2 were assigned from the germline V gene as SGDLS and YYNGEE. CDR3 length: 15 amino acids, cysteine to phenylalanine. The DNA shown is the 45-base CDR3, in frame from base 1. Broad study findings and their caveats: For all healthy donors, the variance in clone template counts between approximately 2-week samples rose significantly as total template count increased. Both the number of clones called differentially abundant and the false-positive rate were significantly reduced by the beta-binomial model across all healthy-donor time intervals. It was expected by the authors that biological variance in healthy repertoires might increase further over much longer intervals, such as months to years. Between technical replicates the binomial model flagged approximately 1.2 differentially abundant clones, whereas over about 2 weeks the binomial model flagged about 16.4 and over approximately four weeks about 19.

The source material was blood. This chain joins TRBV9 to TRBJ2-5; TRBD2 matches 7 bases in the middle. The receptor was derived from a person aged 18 to 70 in good health. For the CDR3, the sequence is CASSVRGAGGETQYF. The DNA reads as follows: TGTGCCAGCAGCGTACGTGGGGCCGGGGGGGAGACCCAGTACTTC.